The T cell receptor beta chain under discussion was sequenced for a study of control samples from healthy donors and cancer patients (TCRdb year 2020). Per the germline V gene, SGHVS is the CDR1 and FNYEAQ is the CDR2. A distance of 8 bases separates the germline ends of V and J, which lose 6 bases and 1 base respectively. The CDR3 contains 13 residues, cysteine and phenylalanine counted. The DNA shown is the 39-base CDR3, in frame from base 1. Points on this clone: The antigen it binds to is not known. No per-base quality is available; no much larger clone lies one base away.

Library construction relied on the immunoSEQ multiplex PCR assay. TCRdb took over this immuneACCESS table, retaining in-frame rearrangements with V and J assigned. Such tables are incomplete; in checked studies, under half of the missing clones stem from an unresolved V gene, and the remainder is unexplained. Present in this sample are fewer than 80,000 clones, around 87% of which were seen just once. The top ten clones comprise approximately 6% of the sample. Sequencing input: PBMCs. The sequence was collected from a man in his sixties with colorectal cancer. The chain employs TRBV7-6 and TRBJ2-3; confidence is insufficient to name the D gene. The CDR3: CASRKGGTDTQYF. Here is the DNA: TGTGCCAGCAGAAAAGGTGGCACAGATACGCAGTATTTT.